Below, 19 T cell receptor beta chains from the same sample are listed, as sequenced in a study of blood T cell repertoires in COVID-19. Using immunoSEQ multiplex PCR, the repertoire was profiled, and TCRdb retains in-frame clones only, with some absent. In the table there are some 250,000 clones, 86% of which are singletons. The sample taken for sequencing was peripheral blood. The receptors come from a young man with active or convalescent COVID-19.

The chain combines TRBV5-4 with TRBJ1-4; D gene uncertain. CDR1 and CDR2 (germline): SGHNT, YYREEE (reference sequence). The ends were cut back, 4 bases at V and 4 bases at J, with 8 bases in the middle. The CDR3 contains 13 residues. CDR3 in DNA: TGTGCCAGCAGCCCGGGGTTTAATGAAAAACTGTTTTTT. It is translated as CASSPGFNEKLFF.

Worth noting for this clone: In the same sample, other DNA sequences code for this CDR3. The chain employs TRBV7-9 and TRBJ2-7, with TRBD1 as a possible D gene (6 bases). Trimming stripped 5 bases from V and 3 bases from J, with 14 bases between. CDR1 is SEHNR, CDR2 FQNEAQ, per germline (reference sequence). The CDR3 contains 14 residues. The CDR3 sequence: CASSLKKQGYEQYF. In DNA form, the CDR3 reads TGTGCCAGCAGCCTTAAAAAACAGGGCTACGAGCAGTACTTC. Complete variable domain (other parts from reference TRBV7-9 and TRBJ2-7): DTGVSQNPRHKITKRGQNVTFRCDPISEHNRLYWYRQTLGQGPEFLTYFQNEAQLEKSRLLSDRFSAERPKGSFSTLEIQRTEQGDSAMYLCASSLKKQGYEQYFGPGTRLTVT.

The CDR3 reads CASSFQYNEQFF. The CDR3 nucleotides read TGCGCCAGCAGCTTCCAATACAATGAGCAGTTCTTC. The J gene is TRBJ2-1, the V gene TRBV5-1, with D uncertain. The CDR3 has 12 amino acids. Trimming took off 2 bases at V and 4 bases at J, with 4 bases between the two ends. Germline V gene lookup returns CDR1 SGHRS and CDR2 YFSETQ. Based on the CDR3 plus reference TRBV5-1 and TRBJ2-1, the full variable domain is KAGVTQTPRYLIKTRGQQVTLSCSPISGHRSVSWYQQTPGQGLQFLFEYFSETQRNKGNFPGRFSGRQFSNSRSEMNVSTLELGDSALYLCASSFQYNEQFFGPGTRLTVL.

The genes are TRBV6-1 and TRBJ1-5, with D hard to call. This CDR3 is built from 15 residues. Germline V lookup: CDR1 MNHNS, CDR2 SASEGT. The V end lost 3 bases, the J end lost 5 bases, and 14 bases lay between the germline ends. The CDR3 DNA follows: TGTGCCAGCAGTGACAGGCAATTGCCCCATCAGCCCCAGCATTTT. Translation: CASSDRQLPHQPQHF.

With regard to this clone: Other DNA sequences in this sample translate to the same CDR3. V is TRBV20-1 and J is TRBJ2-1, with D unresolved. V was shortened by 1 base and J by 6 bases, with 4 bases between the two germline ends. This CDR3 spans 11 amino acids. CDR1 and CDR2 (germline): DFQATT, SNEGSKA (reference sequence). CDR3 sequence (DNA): TGCAGTGCTAGAGTGCGCAATGAGCAGTTCTTC. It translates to CSARVRNEQFF.

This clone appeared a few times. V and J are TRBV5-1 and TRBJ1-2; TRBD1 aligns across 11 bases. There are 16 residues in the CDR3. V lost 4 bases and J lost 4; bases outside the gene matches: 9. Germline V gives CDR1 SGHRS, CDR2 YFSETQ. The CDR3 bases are TGCGCCAGCAGCCCAACAGCGGGACAGGGGGGCTATGGCTACACCTTC. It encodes CASSPTAGQGGYGYTF. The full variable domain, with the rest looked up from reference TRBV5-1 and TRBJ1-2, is KAGVTQTPRYLIKTRGQQVTLSCSPISGHRSVSWYQQTPGQGLQFLFEYFSETQRNKGNFPGRFSGRQFSNSRSEMNVSTLELGDSALYLCASSPTAGQGGYGYTFGSGTRLTVV.

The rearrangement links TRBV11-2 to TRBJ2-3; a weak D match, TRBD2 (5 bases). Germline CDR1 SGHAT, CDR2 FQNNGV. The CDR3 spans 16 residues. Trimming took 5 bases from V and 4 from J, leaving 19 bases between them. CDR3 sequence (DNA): TGTGCCAGCAGCCGAATCCTAGCTTTGGAGGCAGATACGCAGTATTTT. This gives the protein CASSRILALEADTQYF.

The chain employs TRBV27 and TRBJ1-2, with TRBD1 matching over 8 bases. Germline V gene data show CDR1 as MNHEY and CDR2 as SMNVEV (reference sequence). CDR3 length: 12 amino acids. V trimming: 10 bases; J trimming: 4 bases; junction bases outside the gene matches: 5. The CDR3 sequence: CATGQGGYGYTF. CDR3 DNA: TGTGCCACCGGACAGGGTGGCTATGGCTACACCTTC.

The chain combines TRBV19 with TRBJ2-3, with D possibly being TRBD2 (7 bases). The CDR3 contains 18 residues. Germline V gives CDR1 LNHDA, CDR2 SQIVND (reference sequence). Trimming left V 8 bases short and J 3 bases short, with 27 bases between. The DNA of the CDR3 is TGTGCCAGTGCTTGGACAGTTGGCCTAAGCGGGGAGACAGATACGCAGTATTTT. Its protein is CASAWTVGLSGETDTQYF.

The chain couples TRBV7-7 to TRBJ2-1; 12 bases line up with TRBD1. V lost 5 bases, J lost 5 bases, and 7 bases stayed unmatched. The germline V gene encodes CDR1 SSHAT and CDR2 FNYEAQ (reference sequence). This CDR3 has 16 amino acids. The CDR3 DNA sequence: TGTGCCAGCAGCCCTCTGGGACAGGGGGCGAACAATGAGCAGTTCTTC. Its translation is CASSPLGQGANNEQFF.

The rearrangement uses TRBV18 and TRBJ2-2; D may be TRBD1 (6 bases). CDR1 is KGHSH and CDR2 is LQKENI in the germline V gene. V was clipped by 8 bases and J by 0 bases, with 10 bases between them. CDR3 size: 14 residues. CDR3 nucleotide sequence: TGTGCCAGCACGACAGGAGCGAACACCGGGGAGCTGTTTTTT. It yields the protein CASTTGANTGELFF.

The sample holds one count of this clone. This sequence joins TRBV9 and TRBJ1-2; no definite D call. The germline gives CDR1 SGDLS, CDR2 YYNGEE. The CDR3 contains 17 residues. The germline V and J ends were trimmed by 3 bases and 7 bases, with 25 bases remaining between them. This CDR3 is CASSGLHMEARVAGYTF. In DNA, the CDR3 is TGTGCCAGCAGCGGACTTCACATGGAGGCCCGAGTGGCTGGCTACACCTTC.

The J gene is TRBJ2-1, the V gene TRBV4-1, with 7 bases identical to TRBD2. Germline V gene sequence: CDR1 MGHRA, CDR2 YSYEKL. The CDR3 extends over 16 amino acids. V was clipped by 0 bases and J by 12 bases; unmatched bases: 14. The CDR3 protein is CASSQDRLAGAIMQFF. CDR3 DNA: TGCGCCAGCAGCCAAGATCGACTAGCAGGTGCCATAATGCAGTTCTTC.

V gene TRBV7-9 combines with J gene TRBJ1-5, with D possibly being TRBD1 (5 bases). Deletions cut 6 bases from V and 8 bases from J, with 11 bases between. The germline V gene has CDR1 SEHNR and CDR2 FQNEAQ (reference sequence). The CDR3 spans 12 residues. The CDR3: CASSISREPQHF. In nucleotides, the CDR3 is TGTGCCAGCAGTATAAGCAGGGAGCCCCAGCATTTT. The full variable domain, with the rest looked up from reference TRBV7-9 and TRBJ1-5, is DTGVSQNPRHKITKRGQNVTFRCDPISEHNRLYWYRQTLGQGPEFLTYFQNEAQLEKSRLLSDRFSAERPKGSFSTLEIQRTEQGDSAMYLCASSISREPQHFGDGTRLSIL.

The CDR3, as DNA: TGTGCCAGCAGTTCACCGGGTGCTAGACACTATGGCTACACCTTC. Its translation: CASSSPGARHYGYTF. The chain carries TRBV6-6 and TRBJ1-2; D is unresolved. CDR1 and CDR2 (germline): MNHNY, SVGAGI (reference sequence). This CDR3 has 15 amino acids. V shed 4 bases and J shed 3 bases, with 15 bases lying between them.

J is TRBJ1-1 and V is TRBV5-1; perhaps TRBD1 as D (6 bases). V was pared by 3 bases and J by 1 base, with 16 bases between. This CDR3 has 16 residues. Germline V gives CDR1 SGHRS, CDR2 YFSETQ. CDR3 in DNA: TGCGCCAGCAGCTCCTGGGCCCAGACAGGGAACACTGAAGCTTTCTTT. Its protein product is CASSSWAQTGNTEAFF.

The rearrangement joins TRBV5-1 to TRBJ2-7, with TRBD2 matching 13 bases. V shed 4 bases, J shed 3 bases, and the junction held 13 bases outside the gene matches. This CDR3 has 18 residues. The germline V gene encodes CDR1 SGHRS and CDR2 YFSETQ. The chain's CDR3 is CASSLRTSGGQSGYEQYF. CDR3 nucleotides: TGCGCCAGCAGCCTACGGACTAGCGGGGGCCAATCGGGCTACGAGCAGTACTTC. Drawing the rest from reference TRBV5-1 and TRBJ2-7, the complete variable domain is KAGVTQTPRYLIKTRGQQVTLSCSPISGHRSVSWYQQTPGQGLQFLFEYFSETQRNKGNFPGRFSGRQFSNSRSEMNVSTLELGDSALYLCASSLRTSGGQSGYEQYFGPGTRLTVT.

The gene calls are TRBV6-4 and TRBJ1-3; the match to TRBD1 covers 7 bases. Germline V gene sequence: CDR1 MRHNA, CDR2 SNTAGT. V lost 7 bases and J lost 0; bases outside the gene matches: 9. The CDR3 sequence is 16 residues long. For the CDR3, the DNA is TGTGCCAGCATTGTTGGGGACAGAGCCTCTGGAAACACCATATATTTT. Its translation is CASIVGDRASGNTIYF.

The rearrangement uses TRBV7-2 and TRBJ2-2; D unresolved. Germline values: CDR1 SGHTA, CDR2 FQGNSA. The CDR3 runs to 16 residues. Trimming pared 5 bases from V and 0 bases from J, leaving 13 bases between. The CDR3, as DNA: TGTGCCAGCAGCCCACACGAGGCCTCGAACACCGGGGAGCTGTTTTTT. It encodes CASSPHEASNTGELFF.